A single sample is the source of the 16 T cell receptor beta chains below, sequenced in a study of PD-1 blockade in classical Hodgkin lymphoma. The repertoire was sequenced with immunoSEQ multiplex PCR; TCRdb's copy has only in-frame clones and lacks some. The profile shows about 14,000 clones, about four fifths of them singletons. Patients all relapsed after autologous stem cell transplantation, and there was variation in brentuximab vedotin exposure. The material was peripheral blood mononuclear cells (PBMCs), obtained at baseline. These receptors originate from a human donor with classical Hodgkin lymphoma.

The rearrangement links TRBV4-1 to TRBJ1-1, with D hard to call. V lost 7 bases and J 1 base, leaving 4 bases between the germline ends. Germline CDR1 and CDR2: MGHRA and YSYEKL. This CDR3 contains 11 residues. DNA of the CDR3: TGCGCCAGCAAGAGGAACACTGAAGCTTTCTTT. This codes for CASKRNTEAFF.

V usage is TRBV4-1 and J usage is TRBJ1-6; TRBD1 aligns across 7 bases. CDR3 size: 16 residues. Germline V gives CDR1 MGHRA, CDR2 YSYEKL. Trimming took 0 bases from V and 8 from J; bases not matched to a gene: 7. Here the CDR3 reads CASSQDPSGQYSPLHF. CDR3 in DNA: TGCGCCAGCAGCCAAGATCCGTCGGGACAGTATTCACCCCTCCACTTT.

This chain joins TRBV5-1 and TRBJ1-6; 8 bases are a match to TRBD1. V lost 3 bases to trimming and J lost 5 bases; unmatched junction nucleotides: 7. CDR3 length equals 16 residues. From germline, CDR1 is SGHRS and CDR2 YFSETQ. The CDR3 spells CASSWDPGQDNSPLHF. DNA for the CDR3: TGCGCCAGCAGCTGGGACCCGGGACAGGATAATTCACCCCTCCACTTT.

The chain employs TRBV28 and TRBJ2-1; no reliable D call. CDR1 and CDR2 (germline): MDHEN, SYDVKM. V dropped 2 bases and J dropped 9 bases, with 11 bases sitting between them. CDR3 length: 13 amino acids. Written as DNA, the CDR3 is TGTGCCAGCAGTTTAAAAGTGGAAGGTGAGCAGTTCTTC. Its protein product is CASSLKVEGEQFF.

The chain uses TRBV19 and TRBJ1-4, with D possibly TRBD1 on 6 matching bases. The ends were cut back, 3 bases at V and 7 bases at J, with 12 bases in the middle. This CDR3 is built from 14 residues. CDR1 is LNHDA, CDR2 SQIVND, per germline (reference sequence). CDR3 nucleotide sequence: TGTGCCAGTAGTATGGAAAAGGGGGGTGAAAAACTGTTTTTT. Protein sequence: CASSMEKGGEKLFF. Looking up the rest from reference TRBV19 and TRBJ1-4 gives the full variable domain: DGGITQSPKYLFRKEGQNVTLSCEQNLNHDAMYWYRQDPGQGLRLIYYSQIVNDFQKGDIAEGYSVSREKKESFPLTVTSAQKNPTAFYLCASSMEKGGEKLFFGSGTQLSVL.

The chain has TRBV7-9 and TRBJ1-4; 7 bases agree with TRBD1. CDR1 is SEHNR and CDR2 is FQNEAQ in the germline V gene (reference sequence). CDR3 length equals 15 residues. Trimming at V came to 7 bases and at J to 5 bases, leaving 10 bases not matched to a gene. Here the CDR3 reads CASNSGGQPNEKLFF. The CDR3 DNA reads TGTGCCAGCAATTCTGGGGGACAGCCAAATGAAAAACTGTTTTTT.

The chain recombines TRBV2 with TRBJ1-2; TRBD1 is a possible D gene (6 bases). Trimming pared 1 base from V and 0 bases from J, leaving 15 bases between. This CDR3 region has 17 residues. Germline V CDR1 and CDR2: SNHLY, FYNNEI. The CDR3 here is CASSEGDPDRSNYGYTF. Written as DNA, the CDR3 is TGTGCCAGCAGTGAAGGGGACCCGGACAGATCTAACTATGGCTACACCTTC.

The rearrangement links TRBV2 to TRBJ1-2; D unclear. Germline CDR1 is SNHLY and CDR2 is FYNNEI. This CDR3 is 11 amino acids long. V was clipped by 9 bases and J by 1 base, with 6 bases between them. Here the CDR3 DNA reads TGTGCCAGTAAATTTAACTATGGCTACACCTTC. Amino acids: CASKFNYGYTF.

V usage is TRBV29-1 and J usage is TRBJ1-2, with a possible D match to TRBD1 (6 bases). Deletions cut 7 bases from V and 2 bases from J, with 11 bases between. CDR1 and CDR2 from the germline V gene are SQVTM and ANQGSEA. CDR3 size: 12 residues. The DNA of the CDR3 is TGCAGCGGAGGGGACACGAACTATGGCTACACCTTC. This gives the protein CSGGDTNYGYTF.

The CDR3 protein is CASRADSYEQYF. DNA for the CDR3: TGCGCCAGCAGGGCAGATTCCTACGAGCAGTACTTC. The V gene is TRBV5-1, the J gene TRBJ2-7; no definite D call. Looked up from germline, CDR1 is SGHRS and CDR2 is YFSETQ. The CDR3 consists of 12 residues. V was trimmed by 5 bases and J by 1 base, leaving 7 bases between them.

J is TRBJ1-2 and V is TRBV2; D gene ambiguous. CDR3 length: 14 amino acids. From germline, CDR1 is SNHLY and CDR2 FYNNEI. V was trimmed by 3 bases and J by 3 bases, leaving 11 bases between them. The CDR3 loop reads CASSDMAGHYGYTF. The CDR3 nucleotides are TGTGCCAGCAGTGACATGGCAGGTCACTATGGCTACACCTTC. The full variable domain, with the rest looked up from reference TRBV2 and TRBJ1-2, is EPEVTQTPSHQVTQMGQEVILRCVPISNHLYFYWYRQILGQKVEFLVSFYNNEISEKSEIFDDQFSVERPDGSNFTLKIRSTKLEDSAMYFCASSDMAGHYGYTFGSGTRLTVV.

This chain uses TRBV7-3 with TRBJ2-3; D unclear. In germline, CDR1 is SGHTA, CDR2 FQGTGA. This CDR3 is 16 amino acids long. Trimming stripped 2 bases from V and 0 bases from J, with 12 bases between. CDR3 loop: CASSLLWASSTDTQYF. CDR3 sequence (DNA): TGTGCCAGCAGCTTATTGTGGGCCTCTAGCACAGATACGCAGTATTTT. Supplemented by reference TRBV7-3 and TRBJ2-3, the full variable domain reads GAGVSQTPSNKVTEKGKYVELRCDPISGHTALYWYRQSLGQGPEFLIYFQGTGAADDSGLPNDRFFAVRPEGSVSTLKIQRTERGDSAVYLCASSLLWASSTDTQYFGPGTRLTVL.

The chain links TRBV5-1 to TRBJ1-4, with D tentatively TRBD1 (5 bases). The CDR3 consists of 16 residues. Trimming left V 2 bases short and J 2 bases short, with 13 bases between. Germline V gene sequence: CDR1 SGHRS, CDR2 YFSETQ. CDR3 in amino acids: CASSFSGRTTNEKLFF. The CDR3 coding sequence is TGCGCCAGCAGCTTTTCAGGGAGGACGACTAATGAAAAACTGTTTTTT.

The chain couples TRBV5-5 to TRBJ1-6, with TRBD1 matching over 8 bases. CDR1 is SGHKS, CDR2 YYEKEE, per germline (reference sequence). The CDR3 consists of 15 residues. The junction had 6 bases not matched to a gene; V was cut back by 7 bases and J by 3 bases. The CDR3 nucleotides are TGTGCCAGCCGCCCAGGGGGCTTCTATAATTCACCCCTCCACTTT. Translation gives CASRPGGFYNSPLHF.

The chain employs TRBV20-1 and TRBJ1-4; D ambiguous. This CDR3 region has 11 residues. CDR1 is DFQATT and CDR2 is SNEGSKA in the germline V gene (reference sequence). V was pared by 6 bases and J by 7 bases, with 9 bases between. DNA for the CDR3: TGCAGTGCGACGCCGGGTGAAAAACTGTTTTTT. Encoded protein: CSATPGEKLFF.

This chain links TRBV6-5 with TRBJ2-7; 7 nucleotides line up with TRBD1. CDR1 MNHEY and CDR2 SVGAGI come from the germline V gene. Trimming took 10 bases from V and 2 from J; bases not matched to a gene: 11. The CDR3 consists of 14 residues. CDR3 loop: CATHQGDVTYEQYF. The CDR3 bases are TGTGCCACTCACCAGGGGGACGTGACCTACGAGCAGTACTTC.